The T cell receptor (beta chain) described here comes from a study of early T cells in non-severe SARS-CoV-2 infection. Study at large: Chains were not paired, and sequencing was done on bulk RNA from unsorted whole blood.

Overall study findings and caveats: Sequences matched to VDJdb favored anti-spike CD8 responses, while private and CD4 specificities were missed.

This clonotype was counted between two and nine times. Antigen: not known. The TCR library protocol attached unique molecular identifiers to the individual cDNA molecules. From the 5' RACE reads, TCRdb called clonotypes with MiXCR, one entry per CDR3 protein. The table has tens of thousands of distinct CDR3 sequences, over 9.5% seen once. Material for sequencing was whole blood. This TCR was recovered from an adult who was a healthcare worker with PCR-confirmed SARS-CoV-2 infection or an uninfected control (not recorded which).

The CDR3 protein is CASSGRQGTEAFF. CDR3 coding DNA: TGTGCCAGCAGTGGAAGACAGGGGACTGAAGCTTTCTTT. The rearrangement links TRBV6-2 or TRBV6-3 to TRBJ1-1; 8 bases line up with TRBD1. V was clipped by 5 bases and J by 5 bases; unmatched bases: 4. The CDR3 is 13 amino acids. CDR1 and CDR2 from the germline V gene are MNHEY and SVGEGT.